The rows below give T cell receptor beta chains drawn from one sample of a study of T cell responses to AZD1222 COVID-19 vaccine. This table comes from immunoSEQ multiplex PCR, and its TCRdb copy is limited to in-frame clones, with some not included. The data contain 100,000 to 120,000 clones, roughly 92% of them singletons. The input for sequencing was peripheral blood, taken on day 0 of AZD1222 vaccination. These receptors all stem from an adult in good health. Each CDR3 is given with its conserved first and last residue. The D gene is left open where the match is weak. The listing skips clone size in some rows; elsewhere it reads once, few, many or a size class.

>TRBJ2-7|NA|NA|TRBV5-5
TGTGCCAGCAGCCTCCGGGATCCCAACTACGAGCAGTACTTC
CASSLRDPNYEQYF
>TRBJ1-1|TRBD1|NA|TRBV12-3/TRBV12-4
TGTGCCAGCAACACTAGACAGGGCGCGCGAGCTTTCTTT
CASNTRQGARAFF
>TRBJ2-2|TRBD1|few|TRBV5-1
TGCGCCAGCAGCGACCAAGGGGGCGACACCGGGGAGCTGTTTTTT
CASSDQGGDTGELFF
>TRBJ2-5|TRBD2|NA|TRBV11-3
TGTGCCAGCAGCTTAGCGTTCGGTAGCGGGGGTTGGGAGACCCAGTACTTC
CASSLAFGSGGWETQYF
>TRBJ1-6|NA|NA|TRBV24-1
TGTGCCACCAGTGCGGGGTCTTCACCCCTCCACTTT
CATSAGSSPLHF
>TRBJ1-3|NA|NA|TRBV27
TGTGCCAGCAGTACCAGGGGTACTGGAAACACCATATATTTT
CASSTRGTGNTIYF
>TRBJ1-5|NA|once|TRBV27
TGTGCCAGCAGCCCGAGTTCCGGGAGCAATCAGCCCCAGCATTTT
CASSPSSGSNQPQHF
>TRBJ2-1|NA|once|TRBV6-5
TGTGCCAGCAGTCGAGAGTACAATGAGCAGTTCTTC
CASSREYNEQFF
>TRBJ1-3|NA|NA|TRBV11-1
TGTGCCAGCAGCCCCGGGGGGCGCTACCAAGGAAACACCATATATTTT
CASSPGGRYQGNTIYF
>TRBJ1-1|NA|NA|TRBV28
TGTGCCAGCAGTTTCGGTAACAGGGCCAACACTGAAGCTTTCTTT
CASSFGNRANTEAFF
>TRBJ1-6|TRBD1|NA|TRBV5-1
TGCGCCAGCAGCTTGTCCGGACAGGGGGCTTCCTATAATTCACCCCTCCACTTT
CASSLSGQGASYNSPLHF
>TRBJ1-2|NA|NA|TRBV20-1
TGCAGTGCTAGATACGTGGACAGCTACACCTTC
CSARYVDSYTF
>TRBJ2-2|TRBD1|NA|TRBV10-3
TGTGCCATCAGTACGGGACAGGGTGCCGGGGAGCTGTTTTTT
CAISTGQGAGELFF
>TRBJ1-5|TRBD1|NA|TRBV7-8
TGTGCCAGCAGCCGAGCAGGGGGCGGTAATCAGCCCCAGCATTTT
CASSRAGGGNQPQHF
>TRBJ2-1|TRBD1|NA|TRBV28
TGTGCCAGCAGTCCCGGGACAGGGCCTGAGCAGTTCTTC
CASSPGTGPEQFF
>TRBJ1-6|TRBD1|NA|TRBV7-2
TGTGCCAGCAGCTTAGTTCCCCAGGGGGCTTCACCCCTCCACTTT
CASSLVPQGASPLHF
>TRBJ2-7|NA|NA|TRBV29-1
TGCAGCGTCACCCCCAGGGACTCCTACGAGCAGTACTTC
CSVTPRDSYEQYF
>TRBJ2-7|NA|NA|TRBV19
TGTGCCAGTAAGGGAGACGGTTACGAGCAGTACTTC
CASKGDGYEQYF
>TRBJ2-5|TRBD2|NA|TRBV7-9
TGTGCCAGCATCAACGGACTAGCGGGGCCACGTGGGACCCAGTACTTC
CASINGLAGPRGTQYF
>TRBJ1-2|TRBD1|NA|TRBV29-1
TGCAGCGTAACAGGGGCTGTTCATGGCTACACCTTC
CSVTGAVHGYTF
>TRBJ1-1|NA|NA|TRBV5-6
TGTGCCAGCAGCTTGGCGGGTAGGGACACTGAAGCTTTCTTT
CASSLAGRDTEAFF
>TRBJ2-7|NA|once|TRBV4-1
TGCGCCAGCAGCCAGGGGGTCGGAAGCTCCTACGAGCAGTACTTC
CASSQGVGSSYEQYF
>TRBJ1-3|TRBD1|few|TRBV30
TGTGCCTGGAGTCTGACAGGGAGAGGAAACACCATATATTTT
CAWSLTGRGNTIYF
>TRBJ1-1|TRBD1|NA|TRBV2
TGTGCCAGCCGACAGGGGGTATCGGACACTGAAGCTTTCTTT
CASRQGVSDTEAFF
>TRBJ1-2|NA|NA|TRBV13
TGTGCCAGCAGTTTAGAGTTAGCTAACTATGGCTACACCTTC
CASSLELANYGYTF
>TRBJ1-5|TRBD1|NA|TRBV19
TGTGCCAGTAGTCAGGACAGGGGAAATCAGCCCCAGCATTTT
CASSQDRGNQPQHF
>TRBJ1-1|NA|once|TRBV5-1
TGCGCCAGCAGCTTGGGGCCGGACTCGAACACTGAAGCTTTCTTT
CASSLGPDSNTEAFF
>TRBJ2-3|NA|NA|TRBV13
TGTGCCAGCAGCTTAGCCCAGGGAGTACCGCTCCGCACAGATACGCAGTATTTT
CASSLAQGVPLRTDTQYF